These 32 T cell receptor beta chains came from one sample sequenced in a study of shared clonotypes between healthy human individuals. Produced via immunoSEQ multiplex PCR; TCRdb's table is partial and in-frame only. The sample records 2 million to 2.5 million clones, almost 96% being singletons. The source material was naive CD4+ T cells sorted from blood. Noted subset: CD45RA+ positively selected. Receptors were obtained from a young man in good health.

V gene TRBV7-6 combines with J gene TRBJ2-5; 12 bases map to TRBD1. The germline gives CDR1 SGHVS, CDR2 FNYEAQ. The CDR3 is 15 residues long. V lost 2 bases, J lost 4 bases, and 2 bases stayed unmatched. The CDR3 nucleotides are TGTGCCAGCAGCTTAAGGGACAGGGGGCGAGAGACCCAGTACTTC. Its translation: CASSLRDRGRETQYF.

The chain recombines TRBV27 with TRBJ1-6; 8 positions match TRBD1. Per germline, CDR1 MNHEY and CDR2 SMNVEV (reference sequence). With 5 bases clipped from V and 7 bases from J, the junction kept 10 bases outside the gene matches. This CDR3 spans 16 amino acids. Written as DNA, the CDR3 is TGTGCCAGCAGTCGCCTTCTCAGGGGGCGAAATTCACCCCTCCACTTT. Its translation is CASSRLLRGRNSPLHF.

The chain couples TRBV5-6 to TRBJ2-1, with no clear D. Looked up from germline, CDR1 is SGHDT and CDR2 is YYEEEE. This CDR3 is built from 15 residues. V lost 2 bases, J lost 1 base, and 10 bases lay in between. CDR3 coding DNA: TGTGCCAGCAGCTTTTTTTCCGGATCCTACAATGAGCAGTTCTTC. It specifies CASSFFSGSYNEQFF.

This chain links TRBV28 with TRBJ1-5; D ambiguous. V was clipped by 5 bases and J by 6 bases, with 20 bases between them. This CDR3 spans 16 amino acids. The V gene's germline CDR1 is MDHEN and CDR2 SYDVKM. CDR3 DNA: TGTGCCAGCAGTCCCCAAGACGGGGTTTGGGGTCAGCCCCAGCATTTT. It is translated as CASSPQDGVWGQPQHF.

The chain couples TRBV6-1 to TRBJ1-2, with TRBD1 as a possible D gene (5 bases). The V and J ends lost 2 bases and 8 bases respectively, with 18 bases between them. CDR3 size: 15 residues. Per the germline V gene, CDR1 is MNHNS and CDR2 is SASEGT. The CDR3 DNA follows: TGTGCCAGCAGTGAAACACCGGGACTGATGATCGGCTACACCTTC. This codes for CASSETPGLMIGYTF.

The rearrangement joins TRBV7-6 to TRBJ2-1, with TRBD2 identical over 7 bases. This CDR3 has 16 amino acids. With V trimmed by 8 bases and J by 4 bases, 14 bases remained unmatched. The germline V gene encodes CDR1 SGHVS and CDR2 FNYEAQ. CDR3 sequence: CASASLGWREYNEQFF. Written as DNA, the CDR3 is TGTGCCAGCGCATCACTAGGCTGGCGGGAGTACAATGAGCAGTTCTTC.

V gene TRBV30 combines with J gene TRBJ1-4, with D possibly TRBD1 on 5 matching bases. The CDR3 spans 14 residues. V lost 7 bases and J 3 bases, leaving 15 bases between the germline ends. The germline V gene encodes CDR1 GTSNPN and CDR2 SVGIG (reference sequence). The CDR3 sequence is CAYNRQTANEKLFF. The DNA of the CDR3 is TGTGCCTACAACAGGCAGACCGCTAATGAAAAACTGTTTTTT. The full variable domain, rest sourced from reference TRBV30 and TRBJ1-4, is SQTIHQWPATLVQPVGSPLSLECTVEGTSNPNLYWYRQAAGRGLQLLFYSVGIGQISSEVPQNLSASRPQDRQFILSSKKLLLSDSGFYLCAYNRQTANEKLFFGSGTQLSVL.

The gene calls are TRBV7-9 and TRBJ1-6, with D perhaps TRBD1 (5 bases). The V gene lost 3 bases and the J gene lost 10 bases, with 13 bases spanning the gap. The CDR3 is 14 residues long. Germline CDR1 SEHNR, CDR2 FQNEAQ (reference sequence). CDR3 DNA: TGTGCCAGCAGCTTCGGCAGGGTGGACTCACCCCTCCACTTT. Translating it yields CASSFGRVDSPLHF.

The V call is TRBV7-8, the J call TRBJ1-5; maybe TRBD1 (5 bases). The germline CDR1 and CDR2 sequences are SGHVS and FQNEAQ. The CDR3 contains 15 residues. V was cut by 5 bases and J by 4 bases, with 15 bases left in between. CDR3 in DNA: TGTGCCAGCAGCGTGGGACTTCCGAATAATCAGCCCCAGCATTTT. It encodes CASSVGLPNNQPQHF.

V is TRBV9 and J is TRBJ2-2; TRBD2 agrees at 10 bases. J gave up 2 bases and V 4 bases, and 8 bases lay outside the gene matches. The germline V gene encodes CDR1 SGDLS and CDR2 YYNGEE. The CDR3 length is 17 residues. For the CDR3, the DNA is TGTGCCAGCAGCCTCCGAGCGGGGGGGATAAACACCGGGGAGCTGTTTTTT. Translation: CASSLRAGGINTGELFF.

The V and J genes are TRBV5-1 and TRBJ1-6; 10 bases agree with TRBD1. The CDR3 totals 14 residues. Germline CDR1 is SGHRS and CDR2 is YFSETQ. V gave up 4 bases and J gave up 13 bases; unmatched junction bases: 8. CDR3 DNA: TGCGCCAGCAGCACCGGGACAGGGGTTGAGCCCCTCCACTTT. This codes for CASSTGTGVEPLHF.

The chain couples TRBV19 to TRBJ1-5; D is possibly TRBD1 (6 bases). CDR1 is LNHDA, CDR2 SQIVND, per germline (reference sequence). This CDR3 comprises 16 residues. Trimming stripped 5 bases from V and 7 bases from J, with 21 bases between. Written as DNA, the CDR3 is TGTGCCAGTAGTCAAACCGGACAGCCGCTAGGACAGCCCCAGCATTTT. It specifies CASSQTGQPLGQPQHF.

This rearrangement joins TRBV6-5 to TRBJ2-7; 11 bases are shared with TRBD1. Germline lookup yields CDR1 MNHEY and CDR2 SVGAGI. After removal of 1 base from V and 5 bases from J, the junction contained 4 bases not matched to a gene. This CDR3 is built from 15 residues. As DNA, the CDR3 is TGTGCCAGCAGTTACTGGACAGGGGGCATCAACGAGCAGTACTTC. This codes for CASSYWTGGINEQYF.

The J gene is TRBJ1-1, the V gene TRBV2, with 9 bases matching TRBD1. Trimming removed 8 bases from V and 5 bases from J; junction bases left unmatched: 6. CDR3 length equals 13 residues. Germline assignment: CDR1 SNHLY and CDR2 FYNNEI. The CDR3: CASGTGSSTEAFF. CDR3 sequence (DNA): TGTGCCAGCGGGACAGGGTCTTCGACTGAAGCTTTCTTT. Using reference TRBV2 and TRBJ1-1 for the parts outside the CDR3, the full variable domain is EPEVTQTPSHQVTQMGQEVILRCVPISNHLYFYWYRQILGQKVEFLVSFYNNEISEKSEIFDDQFSVERPDGSNFTLKIRSTKLEDSAMYFCASGTGSSTEAFFGQGTRLTVV.

V usage is TRBV7-2 and J usage is TRBJ2-5, with D unresolved. The CDR3 sequence is 14 residues long. Trimming cost V 5 bases and J 4 bases, with 14 bases left between them. Looked up from germline, CDR1 is SGHTA and CDR2 is FQGNSA. This chain's CDR3 is CASSPFLVGETQYF. CDR3 nucleotide sequence: TGTGCCAGCAGCCCGTTCCTTGTGGGAGAGACCCAGTACTTC.

V is TRBV4-3 and J is TRBJ2-5; D is ambiguous. Looked up from germline, CDR1 is LGHNA and CDR2 is YSLEER. Trimming took off 0 bases at V and 6 bases at J, with 8 bases between the two ends. The CDR3 spans 13 residues. The CDR3 nucleotides read TGCGCCAGCAGCCAAGAAACCCCTAAGACCCAGTACTTC. Amino acid sequence: CASSQETPKTQYF.

In the case of this clone: Other DNA sequences in this specimen translate into the identical CDR3. The genes are TRBV5-1 and TRBJ2-2; D is possibly TRBD1 (6 bases). The CDR3 extends over 15 amino acids. Trimming shortened V by 0 bases and J by 5 bases, and 11 bases separated the two germline ends. Germline loops: CDR1 SGHRS, CDR2 YFSETQ. The CDR3 nucleotides read TGCGCCAGCAGCTTGGAAGGTCAGGGGACCGGGGAGCTGTTTTTT. Translation: CASSLEGQGTGELFF.

The chain combines TRBV2 with TRBJ1-2; D not certain. Germline V lookup: CDR1 SNHLY, CDR2 FYNNEI. V lost 7 bases and J lost 1, with 10 bases in between. This CDR3 contains 13 residues. The CDR3 sequence is CASNPEINYGYTF. CDR3 DNA: TGTGCCAGCAATCCGGAAATTAACTATGGCTACACCTTC.

The rearrangement joins TRBV5-1 to TRBJ2-1; 12 bases fit TRBD2. This CDR3 region has 15 residues. V lost 2 bases and J lost 7; bases outside the gene matches: 4. Germline-derived CDR1 and CDR2 are SGHRS and YFSETQ. The CDR3 sequence is CASSFGLAGRNEQFF. The DNA of the CDR3 is TGCGCCAGCAGCTTTGGACTAGCGGGACGGAATGAGCAGTTCTTC.

The chain employs TRBV5-1 and TRBJ1-2; the D gene is possibly TRBD1 (5 bases). The CDR3 totals 14 residues. The V end was cut by 2 bases, the J end by 5 bases, with 13 bases between. Germline V gene sequence: CDR1 SGHRS, CDR2 YFSETQ. CDR3 nucleotides: TGCGCCAGCAGCTTCTCAGGGTCCGTTTATGGCTACACCTTC. This codes for CASSFSGSVYGYTF.

The V and J genes are TRBV5-1 and TRBJ2-7; 9 bases are shared with TRBD1. The CDR3 is 18 amino acids. Looked up from germline, CDR1 is SGHRS and CDR2 is YFSETQ. The junction had 20 bases not matched to a gene; V was cut back by 4 bases and J by 6 bases. The CDR3 region has the DNA TGCGCCAGCAGCGGTGGGACAGGGCGCTTTAGACCTCCTTTCGAGCAGTACTTC. It encodes CASSGGTGRFRPPFEQYF.

This clone was detected only a few times. This chain links TRBV7-2 with TRBJ2-1, with D uncertain. The CDR3 has 14 residues. Trimming shortened V by 4 bases and J by 0 bases, and 7 bases separated the two germline ends. Germline V gives CDR1 SGHTA, CDR2 FQGNSA. The CDR3, as DNA: TGTGCCAGCAGCTCCCCTGGCTCCTACAATGAGCAGTTCTTC. As protein: CASSSPGSYNEQFF.

The V call is TRBV30, the J call TRBJ2-7; D unclear. V was clipped by 2 bases and J by 2 bases, with 10 bases between them. Germline V lookup: CDR1 GTSNPN, CDR2 SVGIG (reference sequence). The CDR3 loop spans 13 amino acids. The CDR3 DNA reads as TGTGCCTGGAGTAGGGTGGGCCCCTACGAGCAGTACTTC. Translation gives CAWSRVGPYEQYF.

The gene calls are TRBV7-2 and TRBJ2-2; 10 nucleotides agree with TRBD1. V gave up 5 bases and J gave up 7 bases; unmatched junction bases: 7. Germline lookup yields CDR1 SGHTA and CDR2 FQGNSA. CDR3 size: 15 residues. The CDR3 region has the DNA TGTGCCAGCAGCACCCGACAGGGGGCTGTCGGGGAGCTGTTTTTT. Its translation: CASSTRQGAVGELFF. The full variable domain, in which reference TRBV7-2 and TRBJ2-2 provide the parts outside the CDR3, is GAGVSQSPSNKVTEKGKDVELRCDPISGHTALYWYRQSLGQGLEFLIYFQGNSAPDKSGLPSDRFSAERTGGSVSTLTIQRTQQEDSAVYLCASSTRQGAVGELFFGEGSRLTVL.

Remarks on this clone: Distinct nucleotide sequences in the sample also encode this CDR3. The chain carries TRBV5-1 and TRBJ1-2; tentatively, D is TRBD1 (5 bases). V lost 0 bases and J lost 4, with 10 bases in between. CDR1 is SGHRS, CDR2 YFSETQ, per germline. The CDR3 sequence is 14 residues long. CDR3 residues: CASSLEAGSYGYTF. The DNA for the CDR3 is TGCGCCAGCAGCTTGGAGGCAGGGAGCTATGGCTACACCTTC.

The chain has TRBV6-6 and TRBJ2-2; 9 bases agree with TRBD2. Germline values: CDR1 MNHNY, CDR2 SVGAGI (reference sequence). Trimming at V came to 5 bases and at J to 2 bases, leaving 6 bases not matched to a gene. The CDR3 totals 16 residues. CDR3 region: CASSVTSGVNTGELFF. The DNA for the CDR3 is TGTGCCAGCAGTGTGACTAGCGGAGTTAACACCGGGGAGCTGTTTTTT.

The chain carries TRBV5-5 and TRBJ2-7; D tentatively fits TRBD1 or TRBD2 (5 bases each). The CDR3 sequence is 14 residues long. Germline values: CDR1 SGHKS, CDR2 YYEKEE (reference sequence). V lost 6 bases and J lost 1, with 14 bases in between. CDR3 nucleotide sequence: TGTGCCAGCAACTTAGGGACCGTATCCTACGAGCAGTACTTC. It specifies CASNLGTVSYEQYF. The complete variable domain, with remaining parts taken from reference TRBV5-5 and TRBJ2-7, reads DAGVTQSPTHLIKTRGQQVTLRCSPISGHKSVSWYQQVLGQGPQFIFQYYEKEERGRGNFPDRFSARQFPNYSSELNVNALLLGDSALYLCASNLGTVSYEQYFGPGTRLTVT.

The chain carries TRBV2 and TRBJ1-1; 7 bases map to TRBD1. Looked up from germline, CDR1 is SNHLY and CDR2 is FYNNEI. This CDR3 comprises 13 residues. V dropped 5 bases and J dropped 7; count of bases not matched to a gene: 7. In DNA form, the CDR3 reads TGTGCCAGCAGTTCCTTTCAGGGGGATGAAGCTTTCTTT. It is translated as CASSSFQGDEAFF.

V usage is TRBV7-8 and J usage is TRBJ2-7, with a tentative D call TRBD1 (5 bases). Trimming shortened V by 1 base and J by 5 bases, and 6 bases separated the two germline ends. Germline V gives CDR1 SGHVS, CDR2 FQNEAQ. This CDR3 spans 12 amino acids. The chain's CDR3 is CASSLVRDEQYF. DNA of the CDR3: TGTGCCAGCAGCTTAGTCAGGGACGAGCAGTACTTC.

The CDR3 spells CASSRVYEQYF. CDR3 nucleotide sequence: TGTGCCAGCAGCCGAGTTTACGAGCAGTACTTC. This rearrangement joins TRBV7-2 to TRBJ2-7; no reliable D call. The CDR3 extends over 11 amino acids. The germline V and J ends were trimmed by 5 bases and 4 bases, with 6 bases remaining between them. Per germline, CDR1 SGHTA and CDR2 FQGNSA.

This rearrangement joins TRBV30 to TRBJ1-1; D is perhaps TRBD1 (5 bases). Germline lookup yields CDR1 GTSNPN and CDR2 SVGIG (reference sequence). This CDR3 spans 15 amino acids. The V gene lost 6 bases and the J gene lost 0 bases, with 17 bases spanning the gap. This chain's CDR3 is CACFHWGGMNTEAFF. In nucleotides, the CDR3 is TGTGCCTGTTTTCACTGGGGGGGGATGAACACTGAAGCTTTCTTT.

The genes are TRBV5-1 and TRBJ2-7; 7 nucleotides match TRBD2. Trimming at V came to 2 bases and at J to 3 bases, leaving 5 bases not matched to a gene. CDR1 and CDR2 (germline): SGHRS, YFSETQ. The CDR3 runs 14 residues. CDR3 sequence (DNA): TGCGCCAGCAGCTTTGAGCGGGGTGGCTACGAGCAGTACTTC. Translated, it gives CASSFERGGYEQYF.